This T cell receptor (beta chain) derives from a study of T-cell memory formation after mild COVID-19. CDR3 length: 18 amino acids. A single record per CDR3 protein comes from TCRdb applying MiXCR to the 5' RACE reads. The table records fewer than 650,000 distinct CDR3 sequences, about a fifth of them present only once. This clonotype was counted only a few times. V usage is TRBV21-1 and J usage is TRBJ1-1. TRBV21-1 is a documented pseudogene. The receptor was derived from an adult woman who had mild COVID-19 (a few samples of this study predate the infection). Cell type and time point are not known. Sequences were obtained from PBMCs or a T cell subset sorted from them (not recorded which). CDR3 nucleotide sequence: TGTGCCAGCAGCAAAGTTGATAATGTATCTCCTAAGGCCACTGAAGCTTTCTTT. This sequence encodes CASSKVDNVSPKATEAFF.